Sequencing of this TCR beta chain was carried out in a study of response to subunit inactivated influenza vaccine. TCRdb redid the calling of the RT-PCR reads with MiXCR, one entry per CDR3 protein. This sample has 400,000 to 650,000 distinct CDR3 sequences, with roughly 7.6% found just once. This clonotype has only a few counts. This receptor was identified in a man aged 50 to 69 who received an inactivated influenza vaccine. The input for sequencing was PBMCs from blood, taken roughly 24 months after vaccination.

In nucleotides, the CDR3 is TGTGCCAGCAGCCTCCAGACAGGGGGTCAGCCCCAGCATTTT. Its translation is CASSLQTGGQPQHF. The chain joins TRBV4-2 to TRBJ1-5; 9 bases line up with TRBD1. V was clipped by 4 bases and J by 6 bases; unmatched bases: 4. Germline CDR1 is LGHNA and CDR2 is YNFKEQ. This CDR3 has 14 amino acids.